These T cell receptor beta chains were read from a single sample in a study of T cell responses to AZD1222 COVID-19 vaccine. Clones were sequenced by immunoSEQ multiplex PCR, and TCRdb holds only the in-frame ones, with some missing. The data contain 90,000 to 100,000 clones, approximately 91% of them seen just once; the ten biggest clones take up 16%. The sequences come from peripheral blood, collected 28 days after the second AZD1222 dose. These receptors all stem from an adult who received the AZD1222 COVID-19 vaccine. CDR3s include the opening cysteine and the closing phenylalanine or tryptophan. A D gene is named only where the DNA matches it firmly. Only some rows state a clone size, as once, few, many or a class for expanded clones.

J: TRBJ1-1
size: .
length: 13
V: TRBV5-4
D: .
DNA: TGTGCCAGCAGCTTGGCCGGGGTTTCTGAAGCTTTCTTT
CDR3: CASSLAGVSEAFF

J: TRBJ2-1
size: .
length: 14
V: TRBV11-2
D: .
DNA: TGTGCCAGCAGCGCCAACTCAGGGTACAATGAGCAGTTCTTC
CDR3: CASSANSGYNEQFF

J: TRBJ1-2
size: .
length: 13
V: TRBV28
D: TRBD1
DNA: TGTGCCAGCAGTGAGGGGACAGGGTTTGGCTACACCTTC
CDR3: CASSEGTGFGYTF

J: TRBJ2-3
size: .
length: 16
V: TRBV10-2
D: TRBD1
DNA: TGCGCCAGCAAAAGACGCAGGGGGCGGGCCACAGATACGCAGTATTTT
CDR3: CASKRRRGRATDTQYF

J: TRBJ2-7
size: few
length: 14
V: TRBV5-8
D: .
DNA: TGTGCCAGCATTCAAGAATTGATCGCCTACGAGCAGTACTTC
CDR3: CASIQELIAYEQYF

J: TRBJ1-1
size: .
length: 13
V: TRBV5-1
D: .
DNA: TGCGCCAGCAGTGTAGCAATGGGCACTGAAGCTTTCTTT
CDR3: CASSVAMGTEAFF

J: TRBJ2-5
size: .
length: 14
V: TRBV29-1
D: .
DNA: TGCAGCGTTGCTGCCCGGGACGGCCAAGAGACCCAGTACTTC
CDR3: CSVAARDGQETQYF

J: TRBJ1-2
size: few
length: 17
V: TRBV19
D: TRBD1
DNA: TGTGCCAGTAGTCAACCGGGACAGGGGATGAGGCGATATGGCTACACCTTC
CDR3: CASSQPGQGMRRYGYTF

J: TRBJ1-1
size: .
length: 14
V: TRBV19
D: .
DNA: TGTGCCAGTACCAAGACAGATATGAACACTGAAGCTTTCTTT
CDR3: CASTKTDMNTEAFF

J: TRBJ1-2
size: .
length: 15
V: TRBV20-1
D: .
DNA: TGCAGTGCTAGTGCTGACAGCCTAACCATTTATGGCTACACCTTC
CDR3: CSASADSLTIYGYTF

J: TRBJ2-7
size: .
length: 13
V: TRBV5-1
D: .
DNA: TGCGCCAGCAGCCTGGTTAGGGAATACGAGCAGTACTTC
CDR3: CASSLVREYEQYF

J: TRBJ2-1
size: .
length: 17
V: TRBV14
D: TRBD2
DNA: TGTGCCAGCAGCCAAGATCTGAGCGGGAGGGCCTATGATGAGCAGTTCTTC
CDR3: CASSQDLSGRAYDEQFF

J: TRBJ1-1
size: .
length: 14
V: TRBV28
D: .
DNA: TGTGCCAGCAGAGCCTCGGTGGTACGGACTGAAGCTTTCTTT
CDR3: CASRASVVRTEAFF

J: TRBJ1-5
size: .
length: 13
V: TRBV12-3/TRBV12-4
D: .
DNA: TGTGCCAGCAGCTGGGACCCTGATCAGCCCCAGCATTTT
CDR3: CASSWDPDQPQHF

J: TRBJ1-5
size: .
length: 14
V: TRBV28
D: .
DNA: TGTGCCAGCATCAGTGGGGGAAGCAATCAGCCCCAGCATTTT
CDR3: CASISGGSNQPQHF